Listed below are T cell receptor beta chains from one sample, sequenced in a study of OX40 agonist ivuxolimab in advanced cancers. Profiling relied on immunoSEQ multiplex PCR, and the TCRdb table lists in-frame clones only, not all of them. The table includes 26,000 or so clones, more than 70% detected once. The material was CD4+ or CD8+ T cells sorted from blood, obtained in a trial of the OX40 agonist ivuxolimab. Source of these receptors: an adult with an advanced solid tumor such as melanoma, head and neck, liver or kidney cancer. The CDR3 runs from the conserved cysteine through the conserved F or W. D genes are given only for firm matches. Expanded clones get a size class; other rows say once, few or many, or leave the size out.

v_call: TRBV7-7; clone_size: NA; d_call: TRBD2; cdr3_length: 14; j_call: TRBJ2-1; cdr3_aa: CASSFSGKGGEQFF; cdr3_nt: TGTGCCAGCAGCTTTAGCGGGAAGGGTGGTGAGCAGTTCTTC
v_call: TRBV7-3; clone_size: once; d_call: NA; cdr3_length: 13; j_call: TRBJ2-5; cdr3_aa: CASSLNNKETQYF; cdr3_nt: TGTGCCAGCAGCCTCAACAACAAAGAGACCCAGTACTTC
v_call: TRBV27; clone_size: NA; d_call: NA; cdr3_length: 15; j_call: TRBJ1-1; cdr3_aa: CASSPYTAMNTEAFF; cdr3_nt: TGTGCCAGCAGTCCCTATACAGCAATGAACACTGAAGCTTTCTTT
v_call: TRBV5-6; clone_size: NA; d_call: NA; cdr3_length: 13; j_call: TRBJ1-1; cdr3_aa: CASSLGEGTEAFF; cdr3_nt: TGTGCCAGCAGCTTGGGGGAGGGGACTGAAGCTTTCTTT
v_call: TRBV10-3; clone_size: once; d_call: NA; cdr3_length: 14; j_call: TRBJ2-3; cdr3_aa: CAISESRDTDTQYF; cdr3_nt: TGTGCCATCAGTGAGTCACGTGATACGGATACGCAGTATTTT
v_call: TRBV27; clone_size: NA; d_call: NA; cdr3_length: 13; j_call: TRBJ2-7; cdr3_aa: CASSWGSGNEQYF; cdr3_nt: TGTGCCAGCAGTTGGGGTAGCGGAAACGAGCAGTACTTC
v_call: TRBV29-1; clone_size: NA; d_call: TRBD2; cdr3_length: 13; j_call: TRBJ2-5; cdr3_aa: CSQLAGGQETQYF; cdr3_nt: TGCAGCCAACTAGCGGGGGGTCAAGAGACCCAGTACTTC
v_call: TRBV4-3; clone_size: once; d_call: TRBD1; cdr3_length: 15; j_call: TRBJ1-5; cdr3_aa: CASSQTGGSNQPQHF; cdr3_nt: TGCGCCAGCAGCCAAACAGGGGGAAGCAATCAGCCCCAGCATTTT
v_call: TRBV27; clone_size: NA; d_call: NA; cdr3_length: 13; j_call: TRBJ2-1; cdr3_aa: CASSPTGTDEQFF; cdr3_nt: TGTGCCAGCAGTCCCACCGGGACGGATGAGCAGTTCTTC
v_call: TRBV5-4; clone_size: once; d_call: NA; cdr3_length: 13; j_call: TRBJ2-1; cdr3_aa: CASSFRGGNEQFF; cdr3_nt: TGTGCCAGCAGCTTTAGAGGGGGCAATGAGCAGTTCTTC
v_call: TRBV19; clone_size: medium-sized; d_call: NA; cdr3_length: 13; j_call: TRBJ2-7; cdr3_aa: CASSSDGAYEQYF; cdr3_nt: TGTGCCAGTAGTTCGGACGGAGCCTACGAGCAGTACTTC
v_call: TRBV5-1; clone_size: NA; d_call: TRBD1; cdr3_length: 15; j_call: TRBJ1-6; cdr3_aa: CASSFGTAYNSPLHF; cdr3_nt: TGCGCCAGCAGTTTTGGGACAGCCTATAATTCACCCCTCCACTTT
v_call: TRBV28; clone_size: NA; d_call: TRBD1; cdr3_length: 13; j_call: TRBJ1-1; cdr3_aa: CASSHRGGIEAFF; cdr3_nt: TGTGCCAGCAGCCACAGGGGGGGAATTGAAGCTTTCTTT
v_call: TRBV28; clone_size: NA; d_call: NA; cdr3_length: 18; j_call: TRBJ1-1; cdr3_aa: CASSYPPGVWAYHTEAFF; cdr3_nt: TGTGCCAGCAGTTACCCGCCCGGGGTGTGGGCTTACCACACTGAAGCTTTCTTT
v_call: TRBV11-2; clone_size: NA; d_call: TRBD2; cdr3_length: 15; j_call: TRBJ2-7; cdr3_aa: CASNPTSGLGYEQYF; cdr3_nt: TGTGCCAGCAACCCGACTAGCGGGCTGGGTTACGAGCAGTACTTC
v_call: TRBV5-6; clone_size: NA; d_call: NA; cdr3_length: 12; j_call: TRBJ2-2; cdr3_aa: CASSPGGEELFF; cdr3_nt: TGTGCCAGCAGCCCCGGGGGTGAGGAGCTGTTTTTT
v_call: TRBV30; clone_size: NA; d_call: NA; cdr3_length: 15; j_call: TRBJ2-7; cdr3_aa: CAWSPTGGPAYEQYF; cdr3_nt: TGTGCCTGGAGTCCCACGGGGGGCCCAGCCTACGAGCAGTACTTC
v_call: TRBV6-4; clone_size: NA; d_call: TRBD2; cdr3_length: 14; j_call: TRBJ2-2; cdr3_aa: CASSASGDTGELFF; cdr3_nt: TGTGCCAGCAGTGCTAGCGGGGACACCGGGGAGCTGTTTTTT
v_call: TRBV2; clone_size: NA; d_call: TRBD1; cdr3_length: 16; j_call: TRBJ1-4; cdr3_aa: CASTLGQGGTNEKLFF; cdr3_nt: TGTGCCAGCACCCTTGGACAGGGGGGGACTAATGAAAAACTGTTTTTT
v_call: TRBV5-4; clone_size: NA; d_call: TRBD1; cdr3_length: 13; j_call: TRBJ2-7; cdr3_aa: CASSPGQPYEQYF; cdr3_nt: TGTGCCAGCAGCCCGGGACAGCCCTACGAGCAGTACTTC
v_call: TRBV4-1; clone_size: NA; d_call: NA; cdr3_length: 15; j_call: TRBJ1-5; cdr3_aa: CASSQVGANTQPQHF; cdr3_nt: TGCGCCAGCAGCCAAGTTGGGGCCAACACCCAGCCCCAGCATTTT